Listed below are T cell receptor beta chains from one sample, sequenced in a study of blood T cell repertoires in COVID-19. Some clones are missing from TCRdb's copy, which holds only in-frame ones; the method was immunoSEQ multiplex PCR. The repertoire includes 150,000 to 200,000 clones, about 83% of them detected once, and 3.5% to 4% sits in the top ten. The source material was PBMCs or T cells enriched from blood (not recorded which). The receptors were sampled from a woman aged 50 to 60 in a cohort exposed to, infected with or recovered from COVID-19 (not recorded which). CDR3s include the opening cysteine and the closing phenylalanine or tryptophan. D genes are given only for firm matches. Expanded clones get a size class; other rows say once, few or many, or leave the size out.

abundance	v_gene	d_gene	j_gene	CDR3nt	CDR3aa
many	TRBV11-2	TRBD1	TRBJ1-5	TGTGCCAGCAGCATCGGGACAGGGCTTACCCAGCCCCAGCATTTT	CASSIGTGLTQPQHF
NA	TRBV6-5	TRBD1	TRBJ2-1	TGTGCCAGCAATCGCCCGGGACAGGGGGCAAATGAGCAGTTCTTC	CASNRPGQGANEQFF
NA	TRBV7-2	NA	TRBJ2-3	TGTGCCAGCAGCTTTAGGGGGGGACCACGAGATACGCAGTATTTT	CASSFRGGPRDTQYF
NA	TRBV4-1	NA	TRBJ1-5	TGCGCCAGCAGCCAAGGCGGTGATCAGCCCCAGCATTTT	CASSQGGDQPQHF
NA	TRBV29-1	NA	TRBJ1-5	TGCAGCGTTCTAGACAGAAATCAGCCCCAGCATTTT	CSVLDRNQPQHF
NA	TRBV5-1	NA	TRBJ1-1	TGCGCCAGCAGCTTGGAGAACAGAAGAACTGAAGCTTTCTTT	CASSLENRRTEAFF
NA	TRBV6-5	NA	TRBJ1-1	TGTGCCAGCAGTTCTGACCTTCGGGACACGAACACTGAAGCTTTCTTT	CASSSDLRDTNTEAFF
NA	TRBV24-1	NA	TRBJ2-5	TGTGCCACCAGTGATACTGGGGACATGAAAGAGACCCAGTACTTC	CATSDTGDMKETQYF
once	TRBV5-4	TRBD1	TRBJ2-2	TGTGCCAGCAGAAGGGGGCTTAGCGGGGAGCTGTTTTTT	CASRRGLSGELFF
once	TRBV5-4	TRBD1	TRBJ2-1	TGTGCCAGCAGCGCCGCACGGGACAGGTTCCACAATGAGCAGTTCTTC	CASSAARDRFHNEQFF
once	TRBV13	NA	TRBJ2-3	TGTGCCAGCAGCTCAAAAGCGTCGGGTTATACGCAGTATTTT	CASSSKASGYTQYF
NA	TRBV5-1	NA	TRBJ2-5	TGCGCCAGCAGCTTGGATACGGTTCAAGAGACCCAGTACTTC	CASSLDTVQETQYF
few	TRBV11-2	NA	TRBJ2-7	TGTGCCAGCAGCTTACCCGGCGGAGAGCAGTACTTC	CASSLPGGEQYF
NA	TRBV13	NA	TRBJ2-5	TGTGCCAGCAGCCTCCTCCACGGGGGAGAGACCCAGTACTTC	CASSLLHGGETQYF
NA	TRBV18	NA	TRBJ2-7	TGTGCCAGCTCACCAGGGCAGGGCTTCGGGGAGCAGTACTTC	CASSPGQGFGEQYF
NA	TRBV18	TRBD2	TRBJ2-2	TGTGCCAGCTCACCACCGGTCAGCGGGGGGTACACCGGGGAGCTGTTTTTT	CASSPPVSGGYTGELFF
NA	TRBV28	NA	TRBJ2-2	TGTGCCAGCAGTCCTTCGCGCCCTACCGAGATTACTCGGACCGGGGAGCTGTTTTTT	CASSPSRPTEITRTGELFF
NA	TRBV19	TRBD1	TRBJ2-7	TGTGCCAGTAGTTTTGGACAGGGCTACGAGCAGTACTTC	CASSFGQGYEQYF
NA	TRBV7-2	NA	TRBJ2-1	TGTGCCAGCAGCTTAGAAACGGGAGTACCTGAGCAGTTCTTC	CASSLETGVPEQFF
NA	TRBV3-1/TRBV3-2	TRBD1	TRBJ2-3	TGTGCCAGCAGCCATCTCTCAAGGGGGCCCGCCCCCAGCACAGATACGCAGTATTTT	CASSHLSRGPAPSTDTQYF
NA	TRBV5-1	NA	TRBJ1-4	TGCGCCAGCAGCCCGAGGGCCCCGGGTAATGAAAAACTGTTTTTT	CASSPRAPGNEKLFF
NA	TRBV19	TRBD2	TRBJ2-1	TGTGCCAGCCTATTACCGGGACTAGGTTTGTTCTTC	CASLLPGLGLFF
NA	TRBV3-1/TRBV3-2	NA	TRBJ2-5	TGTGCCAGCAGCCAATTGGGCGAGACCCAGTACTTC	CASSQLGETQYF
NA	TRBV18	TRBD1	TRBJ1-1	TGTGCCAGCTCACCCAATGGGGGGCAGGGGGGCACTGAAGCTTTCTTT	CASSPNGGQGGTEAFF
NA	TRBV3-1/TRBV3-2	NA	TRBJ2-2	TGTGCCAGCAGTGTAGTGGCGGGTAGCACCGGGGAGCTGTTTTTT	CASSVVAGSTGELFF
few	TRBV19	NA	TRBJ1-1	TGTGCCAGTAGTATAACGTCGAGAGCTGAAGCTTTCTTT	CASSITSRAEAFF
NA	TRBV27	TRBD1	TRBJ1-2	TGTGCCAGCAGTTTTGGGACAGGGAACTATGGCTACACCTTC	CASSFGTGNYGYTF
NA	TRBV7-2	TRBD1	TRBJ2-7	TGTGCCAGCAGCGCAGGGACAGGGGGCTTAGGGCAGTACTTC	CASSAGTGGLGQYF
NA	TRBV6-5	NA	TRBJ1-1	TGTGCCAGCAGTTACTTGGCGACAGGTAACACTGAAGCTTTCTTT	CASSYLATGNTEAFF
NA	TRBV5-6	NA	TRBJ1-1	TGTGCCAGCAGCTTGGTATACAGGCAGGAGAACACTGAAGCTTTCTTT	CASSLVYRQENTEAFF
NA	TRBV25-1	NA	TRBJ1-2	TGTGCCAGCCGTATAGACAGTCGCTATGGCTACACCTTC	CASRIDSRYGYTF
NA	TRBV4-1	TRBD1	TRBJ1-6	TGCGCCAGCAGCCAAGGACAGGGGGCGAAGTCACCCCTCCACTTT	CASSQGQGAKSPLHF
NA	TRBV10-3	NA	TRBJ2-5	TGTGCCATCGGACCGGGGATTCGAGAGACCCAGTACTTC	CAIGPGIRETQYF
NA	TRBV4-3	NA	TRBJ1-2	TGCGCCAGCAGCCAAGCCCTACAGGGTGACTATGGCTACACCTTC	CASSQALQGDYGYTF
few	TRBV4-2	TRBD1	TRBJ2-2	TGTGCCAGCAGCCAAGAACCGACAGGGACGAACACCGGGGAGCTGTTTTTT	CASSQEPTGTNTGELFF
NA	TRBV20-1	TRBD1	TRBJ1-5	TGCAGTGCTAGTATCTCTCTGGGACAGTTGAATCAGCCCCAGCATTTT	CSASISLGQLNQPQHF
NA	TRBV29-1	TRBD2	TRBJ2-7	TGCAGCGTTCGTGCGGGAGAATCCTACGAGCAGTACTTC	CSVRAGESYEQYF
NA	TRBV11-2	NA	TRBJ2-3	TGTGCCAGCAGCAAAGGGACTAGCACAGATACGCAGTATTTT	CASSKGTSTDTQYF
NA	TRBV5-8	TRBD2	TRBJ2-2	TGTGCCAGCAGCGTCGGACTAGCGGGAGCCCCCGGGGAGCTGTTTTTT	CASSVGLAGAPGELFF
NA	TRBV11-3	NA	TRBJ2-5	TGTGCCAGCAGCGAACGGGGGTACCAAGAGACCCAGTACTTC	CASSERGYQETQYF
NA	TRBV5-4	NA	TRBJ1-4	TGTGCCAGCAGCTCCCCAATGACAACGGCTAATGAAAAACTGTTTTTT	CASSSPMTTANEKLFF
NA	TRBV11-3	NA	TRBJ2-2	TGTGCCAGCAGCTTATATTCAGGGAAGGAAACCGGGGAGCTGTTTTTT	CASSLYSGKETGELFF
NA	TRBV11-2	TRBD1	TRBJ1-6	TGTGCCAGCAGCTTTAGACAGGGTAATAATTCACCCCTCCACTTT	CASSFRQGNNSPLHF
NA	TRBV5-6	NA	TRBJ2-1	TGTGCCAGCAGCTCCGGACAGACTTACAATGAGCAGTTCTTC	CASSSGQTYNEQFF
NA	TRBV27	NA	TRBJ2-3	TGTGCCAGCGCCTACCTGGACACTAACACAGATACGCAGTATTTT	CASAYLDTNTDTQYF
NA	TRBV18	TRBD1	TRBJ1-5	TGTGCCAGCTCACAAGGACAGGGGGCTATTCAGCCCCAGCATTTT	CASSQGQGAIQPQHF
NA	TRBV28	TRBD1	TRBJ2-7	TGTGCCAGCGGGTATCCCGGGACAGACTACGAGCAGTACTTC	CASGYPGTDYEQYF
NA	TRBV7-3	TRBD1	TRBJ2-3	TGTGCCGGGTCGAGGGGGCCCAGTGAGTTCGCGCAGTATTTT	CAGSRGPSEFAQYF
NA	TRBV28	TRBD1	TRBJ1-2	TGTGCCAGCAGTTTAGGGACAGGGGCGCGAGGCTATGGCTACACCTTC	CASSLGTGARGYGYTF
NA	TRBV15	NA	TRBJ2-3	TGTGCCACCAGCAGAGATATAGAGTTCTCAGATACGCAGTATTTT	CATSRDIEFSDTQYF
NA	TRBV5-1	TRBD2	TRBJ2-1	TGCGCCAGCAGCCCATGGACTAGCGGGAGGGATAATGAGCAGTTCTTC	CASSPWTSGRDNEQFF
NA	TRBV24-1	NA	TRBJ1-2	TGTGCCACCAGTGGGACAGAAGTGAACTATGGCTACACCTTC	CATSGTEVNYGYTF